This T cell receptor beta chain was sequenced for a study of T-cell reconstitution after alpha-beta-depleted transplantation in children. The J segment lost 9 bases and the V segment lost 7 bases, leaving 14 bases of the junction unmatched. The CDR3 covers 15 residues. From germline, CDR1 is SGHTA and CDR2 FQGNSA. This clonotype was seen a handful of times. Unique molecular identifiers featured in how the TCRbeta library was prepared. TCRdb re-called the PCR reads through MiXCR, storing one row per CDR3 protein. The data contain around 490,000 distinct CDR3 sequences, about an eighth of them seen just once; the ten biggest clones take up approximately 15%.

The rearrangement uses TRBV7-2 and TRBJ2-1, with 8 bases aligning to TRBD2. The source material was PBMCs, mostly from graft donor cells, sampled 180 days after TCRalphabeta/CD19-depleted stem cell transplant. The receptor was derived from a female patient aged 2-15 years who had a stem cell transplant for aplastic anemia, so the T cells may come from the graft donor. The CDR3 coding sequence is TGTGCCAGCACCCGAGCCCTAGCGGGTTCCAGTGAGCAGTTCTTC. Amino acids: CASTRALAGSSEQFF.